A single sample gave rise to the 2 T cell receptor beta chains below, sequenced in a study of shared clonotypes between healthy human individuals. Profiling relied on immunoSEQ multiplex PCR, and the TCRdb table lists in-frame clones only, not all of them. The repertoire consists of roughly 2.2 million clones, with over 85% occurring once and the leading ten covering about 0.39%. Sequenced sample: naive CD4+ T cells from PBMCs. Subset defined: CD45RA+ positively selected. The origin of the receptors is a man between 18 and 29 years old in good health. Some clones in this sample may be carry-over from other donors' samples.

The rearrangement uses TRBV19 and TRBJ2-7; 8 positions match TRBD1. CDR1 and CDR2 (germline): LNHDA, SQIVND (reference sequence). CDR3 size: 15 residues. Trimming at V came to 0 bases and at J to 4 bases, leaving 5 bases not matched to a gene. In DNA, the CDR3 is TGTGCCAGTAGTATAGATGGGACAGGAGAATACGAGCAGTACTTC. Amino acid sequence: CASSIDGTGEYEQYF.

The chain employs TRBV5-5 and TRBJ1-4; 9 bases match TRBD1. CDR3 size: 17 residues. V lost 0 bases to trimming and J lost 0 bases; unmatched junction nucleotides: 3. Germline V gene lookup returns CDR1 SGHKS and CDR2 YYEKEE (reference sequence). For the CDR3, the DNA is TGTGCCAGCAGCTTGGGTACAGGGGGCGCAACTAATGAAAAACTGTTTTTT. It encodes CASSLGTGGATNEKLFF.